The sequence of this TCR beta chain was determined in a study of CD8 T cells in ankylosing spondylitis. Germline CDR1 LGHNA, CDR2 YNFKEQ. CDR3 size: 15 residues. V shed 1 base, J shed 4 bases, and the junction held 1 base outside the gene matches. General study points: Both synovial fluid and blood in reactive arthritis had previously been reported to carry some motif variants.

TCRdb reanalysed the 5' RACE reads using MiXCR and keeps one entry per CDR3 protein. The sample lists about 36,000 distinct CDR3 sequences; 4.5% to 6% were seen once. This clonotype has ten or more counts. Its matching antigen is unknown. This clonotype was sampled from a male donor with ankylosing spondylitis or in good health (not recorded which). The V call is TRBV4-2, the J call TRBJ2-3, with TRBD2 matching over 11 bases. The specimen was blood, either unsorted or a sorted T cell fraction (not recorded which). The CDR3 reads CASSQVAGGPDTQYF. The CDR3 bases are TGTGCCAGCAGCCAAGTAGCGGGGGGGCCAGATACGCAGTATTTT.